This TCR beta chain appears in the sequencing data of a study of T-cell reconstitution after alpha-beta-depleted transplantation in children. This clonotype turned up a few times. TCRbeta library preparation incorporated unique molecular identifiers. In TCRdb, the PCR reads were re-called with MiXCR into one record per CDR3 protein. This table has approximately 120,000 distinct CDR3 sequences, roughly 9% appearing once. V lost 0 bases, J lost 7 bases, and 13 bases lay in between. Germline lookup yields CDR1 MNHEY and CDR2 SVGEGT. This CDR3 region has 15 residues. This receptor was obtained from a girl in the first two years of life who had a stem cell transplant for combined immunodeficiency, so the T cells may come from the graft donor. The rearrangement uses TRBV6-2 or TRBV6-3 and TRBJ2-1; D not certain. The sample here was PBMCs, mostly from graft donor cells, taken 180 days after TCRalphabeta/CD19-depleted stem cell transplant. The CDR3 reads CASSYSNPTWNEQFF. The CDR3 DNA follows: TGTGCCAGCAGTTACTCGAATCCAACATGGAATGAGCAGTTCTTC.